The sequence of this T cell receptor (beta chain) was determined in a study of T-cell reconstitution after alpha-beta-depleted transplantation in children. Study-wide results and limits: At one year after transplant, newly produced T cells mostly accounted for T-cell counts and diversity. Two months or so post-transplant, alpha-beta T cells reportedly derived from several hundred expanded graft clones.

Per the germline V gene, CDR1 is LGHNA and CDR2 is YSLEER. The CDR3 is 17 residues long. V lost 1 base to trimming and J lost 2 bases; unmatched junction nucleotides: 7. This clonotype turned up a few times. Its specificity is unknown. For TCRbeta, the library was prepared with unique molecular identifiers. Each CDR3 protein gets one entry after TCRdb re-called the PCR reads with MiXCR. The sample lists 150,000 to 250,000 distinct CDR3 sequences, roughly 6.3% occurring once. The receptor's source is a girl younger than two with combined immunodeficiency, due to receive a stem cell transplant. The input for sequencing was PBMCs, taken before TCRalphabeta/CD19-depleted stem cell transplant. The chain carries TRBV4-3 and TRBJ2-1, with TRBD2 matching over 8 bases. The CDR3 protein is CASSQGERESAYNEQFF. The CDR3, as DNA: TGCGCCAGCAGCCAAGGGGAGCGGGAGTCGGCCTACAATGAGCAGTTCTTC.